This T cell receptor (beta chain) was captured by sequencing in a study of blood T cell repertoires in COVID-19. This CDR3 region has 15 residues. CDR1 is MDHEN, CDR2 SYDVKM, per germline. The ends were cut back, 7 bases at V and 4 bases at J, with 14 bases in the middle. TCRdb's copy holds only in-frame clones and misses some; the assay was immunoSEQ multiplex PCR. This sample carries around 150,000 clones, more than 75% of them seen once, and the ten largest clones take 5%. The clonotype originates from a woman aged 45-65 years with acute or convalescent COVID-19. Sequenced input: peripheral blood. V is TRBV28 and J is TRBJ1-6, with a tentative D call TRBD1 (5 bases). The chain's CDR3 is CASINLSGYNSPLHF. Written as DNA, the CDR3 is TGTGCCAGCATTAATCTGTCAGGGTATAATTCACCCCTCCACTTT.